This section outlines one T cell receptor beta chain sequence together with its context. The data derive from a study of control samples from healthy donors and cancer patients. TCRdb's table, derived via immunoSEQ multiplex PCR, lists solely in-frame clones and lacks some. The sample lists 50,000 to 55,000 clones, 90% to 95% occurring once. CDR3 length: 11 amino acids. Germline V CDR1 and CDR2: GTSNPN, SVGIG (reference sequence). This clonotype was obtained from a man aged 30-40 years in good health. V is TRBV30 and J is TRBJ1-1; TRBD1 is a possible D gene (5 bases). Sequenced: blood. Here the CDR3 DNA reads TGTGCACTACAGGCGGGGACTGAAGCTTTCTTT. Translated: CALQAGTEAFF.